The entry that follows covers one TCR beta chain sequence. Profiling relied on immunoSEQ multiplex PCR, and the TCRdb table lists in-frame clones only, not all of them. The sample contains about 220,000 clones, less than 90% of which appear only once. This specimen comes from a study of blood T cell repertoires in COVID-19. The ends were cut back, 6 bases at V and 5 bases at J, with 10 bases in the middle. The CDR3 extends over 12 amino acids. This clonotype was obtained from a woman in her twenties or thirties who had recovered from COVID-19. Sample: PBMCs or T cells enriched from blood (not recorded which). The J gene is TRBJ1-2, the V gene TRBV12-3 or TRBV12-4; D remains ambiguous. Here the CDR3 reads CASSTDYYGYTF. The CDR3 DNA sequence: TGTGCCAGCAGCACCGACTATTATGGCTACACCTTC.